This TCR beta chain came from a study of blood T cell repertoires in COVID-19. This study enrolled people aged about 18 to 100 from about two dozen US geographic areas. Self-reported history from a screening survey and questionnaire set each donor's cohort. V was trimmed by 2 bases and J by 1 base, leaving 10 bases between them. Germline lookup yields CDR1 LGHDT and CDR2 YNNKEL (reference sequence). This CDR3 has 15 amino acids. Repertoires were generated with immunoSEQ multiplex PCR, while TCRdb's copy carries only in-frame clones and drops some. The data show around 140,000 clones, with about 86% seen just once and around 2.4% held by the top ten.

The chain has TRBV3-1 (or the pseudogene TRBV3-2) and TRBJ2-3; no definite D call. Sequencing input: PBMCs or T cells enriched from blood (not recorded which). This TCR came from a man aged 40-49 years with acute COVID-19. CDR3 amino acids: CASSQFKHGTDTQYF. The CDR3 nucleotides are TGTGCCAGCAGCCAATTTAAGCACGGCACAGATACGCAGTATTTT.